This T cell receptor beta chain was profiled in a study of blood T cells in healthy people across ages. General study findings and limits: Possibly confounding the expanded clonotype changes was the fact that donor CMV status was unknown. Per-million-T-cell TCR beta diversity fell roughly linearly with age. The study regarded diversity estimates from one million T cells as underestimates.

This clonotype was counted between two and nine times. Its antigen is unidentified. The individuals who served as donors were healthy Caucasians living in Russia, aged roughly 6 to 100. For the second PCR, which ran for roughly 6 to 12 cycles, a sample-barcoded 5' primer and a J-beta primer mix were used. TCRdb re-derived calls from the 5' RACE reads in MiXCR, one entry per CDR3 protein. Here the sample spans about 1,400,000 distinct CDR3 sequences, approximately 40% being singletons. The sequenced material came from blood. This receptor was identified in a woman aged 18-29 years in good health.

The CDR3: CASSFRALSSNEQFF. The CDR3 DNA reads as TGTGCCAGCAGTTTTCGGGCCCTAAGTAGCAATGAGCAGTTCTTC. This chain joins TRBV12-3 or TRBV12-4 and TRBJ2-1, with D unclear. There are 15 residues in the CDR3. Trimming left V 3 bases short and J 6 bases short, with 15 bases between.